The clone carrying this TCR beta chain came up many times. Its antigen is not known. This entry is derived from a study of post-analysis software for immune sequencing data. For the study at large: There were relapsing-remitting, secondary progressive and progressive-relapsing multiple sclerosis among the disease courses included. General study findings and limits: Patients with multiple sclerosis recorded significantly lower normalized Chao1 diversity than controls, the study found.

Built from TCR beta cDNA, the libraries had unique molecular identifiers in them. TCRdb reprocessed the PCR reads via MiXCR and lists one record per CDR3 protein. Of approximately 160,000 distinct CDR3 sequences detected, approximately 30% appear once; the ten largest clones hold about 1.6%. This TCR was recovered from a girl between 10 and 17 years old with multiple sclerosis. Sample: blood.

DNA for the CDR3: TGTGCCAGCTCACCAGGCCACGAGCAGTACTTC. The encoded protein is CASSPGHEQYF. This rearrangement joins TRBV18 to TRBJ2-7; D remains ambiguous. The V and J ends lost 2 bases and 5 bases respectively, with 4 bases between them. Germline lookup yields CDR1 KGHSH and CDR2 LQKENI. The CDR3 is made up of 11 amino acids.